A selection of T cell receptor beta chains follows, all from one sample in a study of blood T cell repertoires in COVID-19. Some clones are missing from TCRdb's copy, which holds only in-frame ones; the method was immunoSEQ multiplex PCR. The sample has about 87,000 clones, over 70% seen once. The sequencing input was peripheral blood. These receptors came from a man at least 80 years old with acute or convalescent COVID-19. The CDR3 runs from the conserved cysteine through the conserved F or W. A D gene is named only where the DNA matches it firmly. Clone size, where shown, is once, few, many, or a class for clones that have expanded.

D gene,clone size,V gene,J gene,CDR3 protein,CDR3 DNA
NA,NA,TRBV12-3/TRBV12-4,TRBJ2-7,CASSLRGAGEQYF,TGTGCCAGCAGTTTGCGGGGAGCAGGGGAGCAGTACTTC
TRBD2,few,TRBV18,TRBJ2-1,CASSPPFSTSGGQTYNEQFF,TGTGCCAGCTCACCACCCTTCTCGACTAGCGGGGGACAAACCTACAATGAGCAGTTCTTC
NA,once,TRBV30,TRBJ2-7,CAWRRPGASEQYF,TGTGCCTGGAGACGGCCGGGAGCTAGCGAGCAGTACTTC
TRBD2,once,TRBV6-4,TRBJ2-1,CASRGLAGVTGQFF,TGTGCCAGCAGGGGACTAGCGGGAGTAACAGGGCAGTTCTTC
NA,once,TRBV4-2,TRBJ1-2,CASSQSTAFSYGYTF,TGTGCCAGCAGCCAATCGACAGCTTTCAGCTATGGCTACACCTTC
TRBD1,NA,TRBV27,TRBJ2-7,CASSLIGQGWVEQYF,TGTGCCAGCAGTTTAATCGGACAGGGGTGGGTCGAGCAGTACTTC
TRBD1,NA,TRBV18,TRBJ1-3,CASCPGQSGNTIYF,TGTGCCAGCTGTCCGGGACAGTCTGGAAACACCATATATTTT
TRBD2,NA,TRBV11-2,TRBJ2-3,CASSPVPGGSTDTQYF,TGTGCCAGCAGCCCCGTACCGGGGGGAAGCACAGATACGCAGTATTTT
TRBD1,NA,TRBV18,TRBJ1-5,CASSLGTGTYQPQHF,TGTGCCAGCTCACTCGGGACAGGGACCTATCAGCCCCAGCATTTT
TRBD1,NA,TRBV18,TRBJ1-1,CASSPLTGSVNTEAFF,TGTGCCAGCTCACCTTTGACAGGGAGTGTGAACACTGAAGCTTTCTTT